These 15 T cell receptor beta chains came from one sample sequenced in a study of blood T cell repertoires in COVID-19. Assay: immunoSEQ multiplex PCR; the TCRdb copy retains only in-frame clones and omits some. Found here are some 210,000 clones, roughly four fifths of them singletons; the top ten hold approximately 5.1%. Sequenced input: peripheral blood. The receptors stem from a woman in her 70s with active or convalescent COVID-19.

The chain has TRBV4-1 and TRBJ2-3, with D tentatively TRBD2 (6 bases). The CDR3 length is 14 residues. Trimming took 4 bases from V and 5 from J, leaving 13 bases between them. Germline V gene sequence: CDR1 MGHRA, CDR2 YSYEKL. In nucleotides, the CDR3 is TGCGCCAGCAGCCTCGGGGGAACTAGAGATACGCAGTATTTT. It yields the protein CASSLGGTRDTQYF.

V gene TRBV7-6 combines with J gene TRBJ2-2; a possible D gene is TRBD2 (6 bases). The CDR3 runs 15 residues. V was pared by 5 bases and J by 1 base, with 11 bases between. Germline assignment: CDR1 SGHVS and CDR2 FNYEAQ. DNA for the CDR3: TGTGCCAGCAGCGTGCTTAGCGGGAACACCGGGGAGCTGTTTTTT. Its translation: CASSVLSGNTGELFF.

J is TRBJ1-4 and V is TRBV6-2 or TRBV6-3, with 7 nucleotides matching TRBD1. The CDR3 loop spans 13 amino acids. V lost 2 bases to trimming and J lost 13 bases; unmatched junction nucleotides: 7. The germline CDR1 and CDR2 sequences are MNHEY and SVGEGT. The CDR3 loop is CASSYGDRFGLFF. CDR3 DNA sequence: TGTGCCAGCAGTTACGGGGACAGATTCGGACTGTTTTTT.

In the case of this clone: Other DNA sequences within the sample encode an identical CDR3. The chain joins TRBV5-1 to TRBJ2-3, with D perhaps TRBD1 (5 bases). Germline lookup yields CDR1 SGHRS and CDR2 YFSETQ. The CDR3 runs 15 residues. The V end was cut by 2 bases, the J end by 2 bases, with 12 bases between. The CDR3 loop reads CASSLFGRATDTQYF. CDR3 bases: TGCGCCAGCAGCTTATTCGGCAGGGCCACAGATACGCAGTATTTT.

The CDR3 DNA reads TGCAGCGTTGACCGGGGAACGAACACCGGGGAGCTGTTTTTT. Its protein is CSVDRGTNTGELFF. V usage is TRBV29-1 and J usage is TRBJ2-2, with D maybe TRBD2 (5 bases). The germline CDR1 and CDR2 sequences are SQVTM and ANQGSEA. This CDR3 comprises 14 residues. V was trimmed by 3 bases and J by 0 bases, leaving 8 bases between them.

This chain connects TRBV11-3 to TRBJ2-7; D possibly corresponds to TRBD2 (6 bases). The CDR3 has 15 amino acids. The germline V gene encodes CDR1 SGHNT and CDR2 YENEEA. Trimming took 1 base from V and 3 from J, leaving 13 bases between them. CDR3 protein: CASSLGGAGHYEQYF. The CDR3 DNA reads TGTGCCAGCAGCTTAGGCGGGGCCGGCCACTACGAGCAGTACTTC.

The CDR3 here is CASSQVEQGEQFF. The CDR3 DNA reads as TGTGCCAGCAGCCAAGTGGAGCAAGGTGAGCAGTTCTTC. This chain joins TRBV4-2 and TRBJ2-1; D is unresolved. V was clipped by 1 base and J by 9 bases, with 10 bases between them. Per germline, CDR1 LGHNA and CDR2 YNFKEQ. This CDR3 region has 13 residues.

This clone was detected a few times. This chain uses TRBV27 with TRBJ2-3, with 8 bases aligning to TRBD1. In germline, CDR1 is MNHEY, CDR2 SMNVEV (reference sequence). With V trimmed by 5 bases and J by 7 bases, 14 bases remained unmatched. The CDR3 consists of 16 residues. The CDR3 DNA reads TGTGCCAGCAGTCTCCAGGGGGCCTCAAGTATCTATACGCAGTATTTT. It translates to CASSLQGASSIYTQYF.

This chain links TRBV7-2 with TRBJ1-2; D is possibly TRBD1 (6 bases). The germline CDR1 and CDR2 sequences are SGHTA and FQGNSA. The V gene lost 2 bases and the J gene lost 2 bases, with 15 bases spanning the gap. This CDR3 region has 16 residues. The CDR3 coding sequence is TGTGCCAGCAGCTTAACGTACAGGGTGGGGAACTATGGCTACACCTTC. It specifies CASSLTYRVGNYGYTF.

V and J are TRBV19 and TRBJ1-2; no reliable D call. The CDR3 is 13 residues long. V lost 8 bases, J lost 4 bases, and 14 bases lay in between. Germline V gives CDR1 LNHDA, CDR2 SQIVND (reference sequence). CDR3 bases: TGTGCCAGTTGCTCAGAGGTTTGCTATGGCTACACCTTC. As protein: CASCSEVCYGYTF.

This rearrangement joins TRBV7-9 to TRBJ2-1; D unresolved. The germline V gene encodes CDR1 SEHNR and CDR2 FQNEAQ (reference sequence). The CDR3 runs to 17 residues. Deletions cut 2 bases from V and 9 bases from J, with 23 bases between. The DNA of the CDR3 is TGTGCCAGCAGCTTAATGCGTTCTAGAGTTGATTCTGGTGAGCAGTTCTTC. This encodes CASSLMRSRVDSGEQFF.

This chain connects TRBV7-9 to TRBJ2-7; possibly TRBD1 for D (6 bases). V lost 2 bases and J 7 bases, leaving 12 bases between the germline ends. CDR1 is SEHNR and CDR2 is FQNEAQ in the germline V gene (reference sequence). This CDR3 is built from 13 residues. Here the CDR3 reads CASSLNREREQYF. The CDR3 nucleotides read TGTGCCAGCAGCTTAAACAGGGAGAGGGAGCAGTACTTC.

The V and J genes are TRBV30 and TRBJ1-4, with D possibly TRBD1 on 6 matching bases. This CDR3 is 16 amino acids long. The V end lost 0 bases, the J end lost 3 bases, and 14 bases lay between the germline ends. Germline V lookup: CDR1 GTSNPN, CDR2 SVGIG (reference sequence). The DNA of the CDR3 is TGTGCCTGGAGTGTAGGGGGGGCGCTTCCTAATGAAAAACTGTTTTTT. It encodes CAWSVGGALPNEKLFF.

The chain links TRBV7-9 to TRBJ2-3; 8 bases are a match to TRBD1. Germline V gene data show CDR1 as SEHNR and CDR2 as FQNEAQ (reference sequence). V shed 5 bases and J 4 bases; nucleotides not matched to a gene: 17. This CDR3 region has 18 residues. The DNA for the CDR3 is TGTGCCAGCAGCGCCCGGCCGGGCAGGGGGCGCAGGGCAGATACGCAGTATTTT. The encoded protein is CASSARPGRGRRADTQYF.

The rearrangement uses TRBV5-4 and TRBJ1-4; 7 bases match TRBD1. CDR1 SGHNT and CDR2 YYREEE come from the germline V gene (reference sequence). The CDR3 totals 14 residues. V shed 1 base, J shed 8 bases, and the junction held 5 bases outside the gene matches. The CDR3 coding sequence is TGTGCCAGCAGCTTGAAGGGGGCTGGAGAAAAACTGTTTTTT. Protein: CASSLKGAGEKLFF.